This TCR beta chain appears in the sequencing data of a study of T cell repertoires in cytomegalovirus infection (dated by TCRdb to the late 2010s). With respect to the entire study: Donor HLA type was relevant to the analysis, because carriage of CMV infection together with the matching HLA type was indicated by public TCR beta signatures.

V lost 2 bases and J lost 3 bases, and the count of bases not matched to a germline gene is 7. From cysteine to phenylalanine, the CDR3 is 15 amino acids long. Only CDR3 DNA is held: 45 bases, read in frame from base 1. The germline V gene provides CDR1 MDHEN and CDR2 SYDVKM. This clonotype was seen more than once but under ten times. This clone's antigen is unknown. The sample holds no much larger clone one base away, and base qualities are not on file. What the authors observed across the whole study: In both this cohort and an independent cohort of under 450 donors, the cumulative frequency of public TCR beta family members distinguished carriers of CMV infection plus the relevant HLA type. In the ex vivo response, HLA-C-restricted CMV-specific TCR beta clonotypes were dominant, and in two of eight donors the single most frequent clonotype came from this HLA-C-restricted group.

The listed sequencing device is Illumina HiSeq 1500. TCRdb itself trimmed the public reads at Q25 with fastp, ran MiXCR and retained productive beta chains. Merged by CDR3 protein, the rows form single entries marked with the most common genes and DNA. Here the sample has approximately 550,000 distinct CDR3 sequences; 15% to 20% occur a single time. The ten biggest clones cover 24% of the sample. Specimen: CD8+ T cells from PBMCs. The source of this sequence is a human donor in good health (CMV status not recorded). Some clones in this sample may be carry-over from other donors' samples. The chain was built from TRBV28 and TRBJ2-7; 7 bases in between match TRBD2. The nucleotide sequence reads TGTGCCAGCAGTTTAGTGGGAGGGCCAAACTACGAGCAGTACTTC. Translated, this gives CASSLVGGPNYEQYF.